The 26 T cell receptor beta chains given below trace back to one sample, sequenced in a study of T cells in Graves' hyperthyroidism and ophthalmopathy. Regions amplified from RNA transcripts were the TCR beta CDR3 regions. First-round RT-PCR of the TCR CDR3 relied on the HTBI primer set. TCRdb used MiXCR to reprocess the multiplex PCR reads, holding one entry per CDR3 protein. This table has more than 300,000 distinct CDR3 sequences, 17% appearing once. The sample was blood. Receptors were obtained from a woman in her 30s with Graves' hyperthyroidism that later progressed to Graves' ophthalmopathy.

This clonotype was seen at least ten times. The CDR3 coding sequence is TGTGCCAGCAGAAGGAGGGTGTCTTTTTCTGGCAATCAGCCCCAGCATTTT. This translates into CASRRRVSFSGNQPQHF. This sequence joins TRBV28 and TRBJ1-5; no clear D gene. The CDR3 consists of 17 residues. Trimming cost V 6 bases and J 2 bases, with 20 bases left between them. Germline CDR1 MDHEN, CDR2 SYDVKM.

This clonotype was detected only a few times. CDR3 amino acids: CSARVAGVYYGYTF. CDR3 sequence (DNA): TGCAGTGCTAGAGTGGCAGGGGTTTACTATGGCTACACCTTC. This chain connects TRBV20-1 to TRBJ1-2, with D perhaps matching TRBD1 (6 bases). This CDR3 contains 14 residues. The V gene lost 1 base and the J gene lost 3 bases, with 12 bases spanning the gap. Germline values: CDR1 DFQATT, CDR2 SNEGSKA (reference sequence).

V usage is TRBV29-1 and J usage is TRBJ2-1; TRBD2 matches at 14 bases. The CDR3 length is 14 residues. The germline V gene has CDR1 SQVTM and CDR2 ANQGSEA. The junction had 9 bases not matched to a gene; V was cut back by 8 bases and J by 9 bases. In nucleotides, the CDR3 is TGCAGCATCTCCGGGACTAGCGGGGGAATTGAGCAGTTCTTC. Residues: CSISGTSGGIEQFF.

The table lists this clonotype with many counts. The rearrangement uses TRBV18 and TRBJ2-3, with D unclear. Germline CDR1 KGHSH, CDR2 LQKENI. Trimming took 0 bases from V and 0 from J, leaving 4 bases between them. The CDR3 runs to 14 residues. The DNA for the CDR3 is TGTGCCAGCTCACCACCGGGGAGCACAGATACGCAGTATTTT. This codes for CASSPPGSTDTQYF.

This clonotype was seen ten or more times. V gene TRBV7-2 combines with J gene TRBJ2-3, with D maybe TRBD2 (6 bases). Deletions cut 5 bases from V and 2 bases from J, with 11 bases between. From germline, CDR1 is SGHTA and CDR2 FQGNSA. This CDR3 is 14 amino acids long. For the CDR3, the DNA is TGTGCCAGCAGCCCGGGGGTCGACACAGATACGCAGTATTTT. Translation gives CASSPGVDTDTQYF.

This clonotype occurred many times. The chain joins TRBV7-2 to TRBJ2-7, with 9 bases lining up with TRBD2. The CDR3 contains 15 residues. Germline V gene sequence: CDR1 SGHTA, CDR2 FQGNSA. V was clipped by 3 bases and J by 3 bases; unmatched bases: 6. This chain's CDR3 is CASSFGLATNYEQYF. For the CDR3, the DNA is TGTGCCAGCAGCTTCGGACTAGCGACAAACTACGAGCAGTACTTC.

This clonotype was detected ten times or more. The chain joins TRBV6-1 to TRBJ2-2, with TRBD2 matching over 15 bases. CDR1 and CDR2 (germline): MNHNS, SASEGT. The CDR3 length is 15 residues. The V gene end was trimmed by 4 bases and the J gene end by 6 bases; junction bases not matched to a gene: 0. CDR3 amino acids: CASSGTSGGAGELFF. The CDR3 DNA sequence: TGTGCCAGCAGTGGGACTAGCGGGGGGGCCGGGGAGCTGTTTTTT.

As regards this clonotype: A clone one base away is much larger, so this may be a read error. This sequence joins TRBV28 and TRBJ1-6; no firm D call. Germline V lookup: CDR1 MDHEN, CDR2 SYDVKM. V lost 8 bases to trimming and J lost 5 bases, with 22 bases between them. This CDR3 spans 17 amino acids. CDR3 sequence reads: CASQSPGLATNNSPLHF. Here the CDR3 DNA reads TGTGCCAGCCAGTCCCCCGGTTTGGCGACCAATAATTCACCCCTCCACTTT.

V gene TRBV20-1 combines with J gene TRBJ1-3, with D possibly TRBD1 on 5 matching bases. The CDR3 is made up of 14 amino acids. The V end lost 1 base, the J end lost 4 bases, and 11 bases lay between the germline ends. The germline CDR1 and CDR2 sequences are DFQATT and SNEGSKA (reference sequence). The CDR3 protein is CSARGGGVGNTIYF. For the CDR3, the DNA is TGCAGTGCTAGAGGTGGAGGGGTGGGAAACACCATATATTTT.

This clonotype was recorded many times. The chain employs TRBV11-1 and TRBJ2-1; 7 nucleotides match TRBD2. Per the germline V gene, CDR1 is SGHAT and CDR2 is FQDESV (reference sequence). The CDR3 consists of 18 residues. Unmatched junction bases numbered 17, after V lost 5 bases and J lost 4 bases. The CDR3 DNA reads as TGTGCCAGCAGCCCGAAACTAGCGCGAAAACTGAATTACAATGAGCAGTTCTTC. This gives the protein CASSPKLARKLNYNEQFF.

The chain links TRBV6-2 or TRBV6-3 to TRBJ2-2, with 11 bases aligning to TRBD2. This CDR3 has 18 residues. The V segment lost 6 bases and the J segment 3 bases; nucleotides outside the gene matches: 12. Germline V gene data show CDR1 as MNHEY and CDR2 as SVGEGT. The CDR3, as DNA: TGTGCCAGCAGCCCCCTGGGACTAGCGGTCGGGTACACCGGGGAGCTGTTTTTT. Translating it yields CASSPLGLAVGYTGELFF.

The table lists this clonotype with many counts. This chain connects TRBV27 to TRBJ1-2; D is possibly TRBD1 (5 bases). The CDR3 length is 14 residues. V was cut by 2 bases and J by 4 bases, with 11 bases left in between. CDR1 MNHEY and CDR2 SMNVEV come from the germline V gene (reference sequence). CDR3: CASSLRGYGYGYTF. The CDR3 DNA reads as TGTGCCAGCAGTTTAAGGGGTTACGGCTATGGCTACACCTTC.

The V call is TRBV29-1, the J call TRBJ1-5; TRBD1 matches at 8 bases. CDR1 is SQVTM, CDR2 ANQGSEA, per germline. The CDR3 has 15 amino acids. The V gene end was trimmed by 2 bases and the J gene end by 2 bases; junction bases not matched to a gene: 5. CDR3 DNA: TGCAGCGTTGAATTTGCAGGGGGCGGCAATCAGCCCCAGCATTTT. Encoded protein: CSVEFAGGGNQPQHF.

The V gene is TRBV19, the J gene TRBJ1-5; tentative D call: TRBD1 (5 bases). Germline-derived CDR1 and CDR2 are LNHDA and SQIVND (reference sequence). The CDR3 is made up of 15 amino acids. The V end was cut by 7 bases, the J end by 7 bases, with 20 bases between. The CDR3 protein is CASNGPGLLPQPQHF. The CDR3, as DNA: TGTGCCAGTAATGGTCCGGGACTTCTTCCGCAGCCCCAGCATTTT.

This clonotype was counted many times. For the CDR3, the DNA is TGTGCCAGCAGTTTGTACGGAGAGGCGAACACTGAAGCTTTCTTT. This translates into CASSLYGEANTEAFF. The chain carries TRBV28 and TRBJ1-1; D unclear. V was shortened by 3 bases and J by 1 base, with 12 bases between the two germline ends. Germline CDR1 and CDR2: MDHEN and SYDVKM. CDR3 size: 15 residues.

To note about this clonotype: A much more abundant neighbour one base away suggests this may be a read error. The rearrangement uses TRBV20-1 and TRBJ2-7; TRBD2 aligns across 8 bases. The length of the CDR3 is 15 residues. In germline, CDR1 is DFQATT, CDR2 SNEGSKA (reference sequence). V dropped 4 bases and J dropped 2; count of bases not matched to a gene: 10. This CDR3 is CSAKHLAGSPYEQYF. The CDR3 coding sequence is TGCAGTGCTAAGCATCTAGCGGGTTCCCCCTACGAGCAGTACTTC.

This chain joins TRBV7-3 and TRBJ1-1; D perhaps matches TRBD1 (5 bases). The germline CDR1 and CDR2 sequences are SGHTA and FQGTGA. The CDR3 sequence is 15 residues long. V was clipped by 5 bases and J by 5 bases, with 18 bases between them. The CDR3 reads CASSQRGFSRTEAFF. The CDR3 coding sequence is TGTGCCAGCAGCCAACGGGGGTTTTCGCGTACTGAAGCTTTCTTT.

This clonotype has at least ten counts. Here the CDR3 reads CASSEGMGGGTEAFF. The CDR3 DNA reads TGTGCCAGCAGTGAGGGTATGGGGGGGGGCACTGAAGCTTTCTTT. The genes are TRBV2 and TRBJ1-1, with D possibly being TRBD1 (5 bases). The CDR3 runs to 15 residues. Trimming stripped 3 bases from V and 4 bases from J, with 15 bases between. CDR1 is SNHLY, CDR2 FYNNEI, per germline.

V and J are TRBV4-2 and TRBJ2-3; D call uncertain. The CDR3 has 15 amino acids. Germline V gene data show CDR1 as LGHNA and CDR2 as YNFKEQ. Trimming took 3 bases from V and 4 from J, leaving 14 bases between them. The CDR3 bases are TGTGCCAGCAGCCATTTGGGCAGCTCCGCAGATACGCAGTATTTT. The encoded protein is CASSHLGSSADTQYF.

In its sample, this clonotype was seen a few times. The V call is TRBV27, the J call TRBJ2-1; 12 bases map to TRBD2. The CDR3 runs to 15 residues. CDR1 MNHEY and CDR2 SMNVEV come from the germline V gene (reference sequence). Germline trimming cut 1 base from V and 7 bases from J; bases unmatched to any gene: 2. CDR3 bases: TGTGCCAGCAGTTTATACGGGACTAGCGGGAATGAGCAGTTCTTC. It encodes CASSLYGTSGNEQFF.

This clonotype showed up just a few times. The chain uses TRBV9 and TRBJ1-3, with D perhaps TRBD1 (5 bases). The V gene's germline CDR1 is SGDLS and CDR2 YYNGEE. The CDR3 loop spans 14 amino acids. V dropped 6 bases and J dropped 8 bases, with 18 bases sitting between them. The CDR3 DNA reads TGTGCCAGCACGGGGGTGGGACCGAGCGACACCATATATTTT. Protein: CASTGVGPSDTIYF. Together with reference TRBV9 and TRBJ1-3, the CDR3 gives the full variable domain: DSGVTQTPKHLITATGQRVTLRCSPRSGDLSVYWYQQSLDQGLQFLIQYYNGEERAKGNILERFSAQQFPDLHSELNLSSLELGDSALYFCASTGVGPSDTIYFGEGSWLTVV.

This clonotype has only a few counts. The chain has TRBV6-1 and TRBJ2-4, with a possible D match to TRBD1 (6 bases). This CDR3 region has 12 residues. Trimming stripped 6 bases from V and 9 bases from J, with 12 bases between. Germline lookup yields CDR1 MNHNS and CDR2 SASEGT. This chain's CDR3 is CASRVSGVIQYF. CDR3 nucleotide sequence: TGTGCCAGCAGGGTTTCAGGGGTCATTCAGTACTTC.

This clonotype came up many times. The J gene is TRBJ2-2, the V gene TRBV2; 12 bases line up with TRBD2. The V gene end was trimmed by 4 bases and the J gene end by 4 bases; junction bases not matched to a gene: 10. Germline values: CDR1 SNHLY, CDR2 FYNNEI. CDR3 length equals 18 residues. The CDR3 is CASSAASGREGSTGELFF. Here the CDR3 DNA reads TGTGCCAGCAGTGCTGCTAGCGGGAGGGAGGGGAGCACCGGGGAGCTGTTTTTT.

This clonotype was found many times. V and J are TRBV7-8 and TRBJ2-1; TRBD2 agrees at 15 bases. The CDR3 covers 16 residues. From germline, CDR1 is SGHVS and CDR2 FQNEAQ. J lost 8 bases, V lost 5 bases, and 7 bases had no gene match. The CDR3 DNA reads as TGTGCCAGCAGCATTAGGACTAGCGGGAGGGTCGATGAGCAGTTCTTC. It specifies CASSIRTSGRVDEQFF.

Ten or more counts support this clonotype. This sequence joins TRBV29-1 and TRBJ2-1, with TRBD1 matching 10 bases. Germline V gives CDR1 SQVTM, CDR2 ANQGSEA. The CDR3 is 16 residues long. CDR3 residues: CSATGGSGQGYNEQFF. CDR3 sequence (DNA): TGCAGTGCTACCGGGGGATCGGGACAGGGGTACAATGAGCAGTTCTTC.

This clonotype was counted only a few times. The chain is built from TRBV10-3 and TRBJ2-3; D might be TRBD2 (6 bases). V was trimmed by 3 bases and J by 4 bases, leaving 17 bases between them. This CDR3 is 16 amino acids long. Germline assignment: CDR1 ENHRY and CDR2 SYGVKD. CDR3 loop: CAISDRGGVVSDTQYF. In DNA form, the CDR3 reads TGTGCCATCAGTGATAGGGGCGGGGTAGTCTCAGATACGCAGTATTTT.